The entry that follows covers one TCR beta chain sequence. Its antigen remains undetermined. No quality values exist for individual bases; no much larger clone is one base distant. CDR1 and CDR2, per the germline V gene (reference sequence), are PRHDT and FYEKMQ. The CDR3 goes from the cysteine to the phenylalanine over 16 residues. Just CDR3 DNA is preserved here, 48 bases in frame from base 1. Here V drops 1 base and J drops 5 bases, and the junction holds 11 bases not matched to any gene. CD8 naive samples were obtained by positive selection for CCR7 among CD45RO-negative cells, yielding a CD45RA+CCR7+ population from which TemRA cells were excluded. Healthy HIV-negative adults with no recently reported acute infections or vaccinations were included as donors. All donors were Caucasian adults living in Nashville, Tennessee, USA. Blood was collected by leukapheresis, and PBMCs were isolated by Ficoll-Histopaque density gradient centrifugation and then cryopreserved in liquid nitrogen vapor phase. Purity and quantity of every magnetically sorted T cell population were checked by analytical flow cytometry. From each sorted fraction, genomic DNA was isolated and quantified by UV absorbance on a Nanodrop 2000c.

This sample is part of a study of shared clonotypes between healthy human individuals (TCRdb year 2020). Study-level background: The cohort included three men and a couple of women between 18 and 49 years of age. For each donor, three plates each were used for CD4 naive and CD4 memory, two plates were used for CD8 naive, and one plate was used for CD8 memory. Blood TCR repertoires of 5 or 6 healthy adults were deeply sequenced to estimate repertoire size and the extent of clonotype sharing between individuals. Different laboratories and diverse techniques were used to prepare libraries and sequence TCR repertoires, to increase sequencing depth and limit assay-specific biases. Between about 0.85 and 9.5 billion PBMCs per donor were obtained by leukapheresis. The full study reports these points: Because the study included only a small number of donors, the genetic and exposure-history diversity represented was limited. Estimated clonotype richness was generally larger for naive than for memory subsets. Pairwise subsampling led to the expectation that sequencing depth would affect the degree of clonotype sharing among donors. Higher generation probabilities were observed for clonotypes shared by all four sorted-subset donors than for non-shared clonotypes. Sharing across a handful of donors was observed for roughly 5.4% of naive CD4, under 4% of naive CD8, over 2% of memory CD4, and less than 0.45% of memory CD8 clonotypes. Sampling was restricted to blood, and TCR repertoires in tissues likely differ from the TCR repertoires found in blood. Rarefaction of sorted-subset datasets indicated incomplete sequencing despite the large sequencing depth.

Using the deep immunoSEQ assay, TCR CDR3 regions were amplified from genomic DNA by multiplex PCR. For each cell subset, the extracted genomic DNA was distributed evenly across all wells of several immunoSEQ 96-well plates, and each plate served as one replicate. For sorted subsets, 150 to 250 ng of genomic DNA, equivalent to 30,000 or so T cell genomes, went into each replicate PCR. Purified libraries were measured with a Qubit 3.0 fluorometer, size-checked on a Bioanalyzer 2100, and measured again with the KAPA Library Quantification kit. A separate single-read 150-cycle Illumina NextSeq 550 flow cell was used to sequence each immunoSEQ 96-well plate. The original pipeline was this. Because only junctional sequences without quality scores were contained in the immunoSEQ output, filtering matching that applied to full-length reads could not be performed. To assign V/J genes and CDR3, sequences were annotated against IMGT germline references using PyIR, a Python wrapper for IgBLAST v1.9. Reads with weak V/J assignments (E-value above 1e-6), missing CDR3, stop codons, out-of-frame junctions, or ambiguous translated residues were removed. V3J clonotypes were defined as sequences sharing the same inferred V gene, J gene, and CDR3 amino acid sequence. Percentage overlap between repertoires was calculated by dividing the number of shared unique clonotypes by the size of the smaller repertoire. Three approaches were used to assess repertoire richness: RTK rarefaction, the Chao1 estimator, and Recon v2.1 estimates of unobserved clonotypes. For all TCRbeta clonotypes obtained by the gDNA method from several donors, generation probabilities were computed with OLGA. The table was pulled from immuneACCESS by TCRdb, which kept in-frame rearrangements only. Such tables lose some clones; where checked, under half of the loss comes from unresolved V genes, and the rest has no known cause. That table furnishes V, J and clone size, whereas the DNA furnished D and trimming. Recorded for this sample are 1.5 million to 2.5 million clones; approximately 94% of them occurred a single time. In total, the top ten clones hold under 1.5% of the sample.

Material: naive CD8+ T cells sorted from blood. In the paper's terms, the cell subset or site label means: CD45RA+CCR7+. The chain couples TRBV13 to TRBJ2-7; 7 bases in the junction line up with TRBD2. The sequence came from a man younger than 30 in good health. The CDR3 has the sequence CASSLAVGTTMDEQYF. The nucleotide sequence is TGTGCCAGCAGCTTAGCCGTTGGGACTACCATGGACGAGCAGTACTTC.